This entry lists 25 T cell receptor beta chains sequenced from one sample in a study of blood T cell repertoires in COVID-19. Here immunoSEQ multiplex PCR was the method, and the copy in TCRdb shows in-frame clones only, minus some. Among roughly 250,000 clones, around 88% were seen once, and the ten largest hold less than 4%. The specimen was PBMCs or T cells enriched from blood (not recorded which). The receptor set was obtained from a woman in her forties with acute COVID-19.

V and J are TRBV30 and TRBJ1-1; D call uncertain. This CDR3 comprises 11 residues. Germline assignment: CDR1 GTSNPN and CDR2 SVGIG (reference sequence). Trimming pared 1 base from V and 4 bases from J, leaving 4 bases between. CDR3 sequence reads: CAWSGSTEAFF. The CDR3 nucleotides read TGTGCCTGGAGTGGGAGCACTGAAGCTTTCTTT. The whole variable domain, remainder taken from reference TRBV30 and TRBJ1-1, is SQTIHQWPATLVQPVGSPLSLECTVEGTSNPNLYWYRQAAGRGLQLLFYSVGIGQISSEVPQNLSASRPQDRQFILSSKKLLLSDSGFYLCAWSGSTEAFFGQGTRLTVV.

This chain uses TRBV21-1 with TRBJ2-3; no DNA check was done on the table's D call, TRBD1. TRBV21-1 is described as a pseudogene. The CDR3 totals 17 residues. The DNA of the CDR3 is TGTGCCAGCAGCAAAGCCTCGGGACAGGGGGCCACAGATACGCAGTATTTT. It codes for CASSKASGQGATDTQYF.

The rearrangement links TRBV14 to TRBJ2-7, with D possibly matching TRBD1 (6 bases). The CDR3 sequence is 14 residues long. The V and J ends lost 4 bases and 5 bases respectively, with 15 bases between them. The V gene's germline CDR1 is SGHDN and CDR2 FVKESK. The CDR3 here is CASSRRQDVHEQYF. The CDR3 nucleotides read TGTGCCAGCAGCCGACGACAGGACGTCCACGAGCAGTACTTC.

The chain carries TRBV7-3 and TRBJ2-5; 8 nucleotides align to TRBD2. The CDR3 runs to 14 residues. The germline V gene encodes CDR1 SGHTA and CDR2 FQGTGA. The junction had 4 bases not matched to a gene; V was cut back by 2 bases and J by 5 bases. For the CDR3, the DNA is TGTGCCAGCAGCTTACTAGCGGGTGGTGAGACCCAGTACTTC. This sequence encodes CASSLLAGGETQYF.

The J gene is TRBJ2-3, the V gene TRBV24-1; D unresolved. The CDR3 sequence is 15 residues long. V was shortened by 5 bases and J by 2 bases, with 13 bases between the two germline ends. Per germline, CDR1 KGHDR and CDR2 SFDVKD. The CDR3 region has the DNA TGTGCCACCAGTGTTACGGGTCAATCCACAGATACGCAGTATTTT. This codes for CATSVTGQSTDTQYF.

V usage is TRBV18 and J usage is TRBJ2-5; 15 bases are a match to TRBD2. Germline CDR1 and CDR2: KGHSH and LQKENI. The CDR3 is made up of 17 amino acids. After removal of 0 bases from V and 4 bases from J, the junction contained 3 bases not matched to a gene. The CDR3 reads CASSPPGLAGGLETQYF. CDR3 nucleotide sequence: TGTGCCAGCTCACCACCGGGACTAGCGGGAGGTTTAGAGACCCAGTACTTC.

Only one count was recorded for this clone. The rearrangement links TRBV4-2 to TRBJ1-2; weak D call: TRBD1 (5 bases). The germline CDR1 and CDR2 sequences are LGHNA and YNFKEQ. The CDR3 covers 16 residues. V lost 0 bases to trimming and J lost 11 bases, with 22 bases between them. For the CDR3, the DNA is TGTGCCAGCAGCCAAGACTGGGGGTTGGGGGGAGTTAGGTACACCTTC. Protein: CASSQDWGLGGVRYTF.

This rearrangement joins TRBV5-1 to TRBJ1-4; 9 positions agree with TRBD1. The V and J ends lost 5 bases and 7 bases, in that order; junction bases with no gene match: 9. The CDR3 has 15 residues. CDR1 is SGHRS and CDR2 is YFSETQ in the germline V gene. The CDR3 coding sequence is TGCGCCAGCAGACCAGCCGGGACAGGGATTGAAAAACTGTTTTTT. This gives the protein CASRPAGTGIEKLFF. Full variable domain (outside the CDR3, taken from reference TRBV5-1 and TRBJ1-4): KAGVTQTPRYLIKTRGQQVTLSCSPISGHRSVSWYQQTPGQGLQFLFEYFSETQRNKGNFPGRFSGRQFSNSRSEMNVSTLELGDSALYLCASRPAGTGIEKLFFGSGTQLSVL.

The chain couples TRBV7-8 to TRBJ2-4, with 8 bases that match TRBD1. With 3 bases clipped from V and 4 bases from J, the junction kept 11 bases outside the gene matches. CDR3 length: 17 amino acids. Looked up from germline, CDR1 is SGHVS and CDR2 is FQNEAQ. CDR3 in DNA: TGTGCCAGCAGCTTTACGACAGGGGCAGCGTCAAAAAACATTCAGTACTTC. The encoded protein is CASSFTTGAASKNIQYF.

The genes are TRBV12-3 or TRBV12-4 and TRBJ2-7; 10 bases match TRBD1. The CDR3 is 13 residues long. With V trimmed by 5 bases and J by 6 bases, 4 bases remained unmatched. The CDR3 coding sequence is TGTGCCAGCAGTCCCGGGACAGGGGTCGAGCAGTACTTC. This codes for CASSPGTGVEQYF.

This sequence joins TRBV7-3 and TRBJ2-1; maybe TRBD1 (6 bases). The V gene's germline CDR1 is SGHTA and CDR2 FQGTGA. V was clipped by 1 base and J by 1 base, with 8 bases between them. The CDR3 runs 15 residues. CDR3 protein: CASSLIGTSYNEQFF. The DNA for the CDR3 is TGTGCCAGCAGCTTAATAGGGACATCCTACAATGAGCAGTTCTTC.

A single count supports this clone. This sequence joins TRBV9 and TRBJ2-7; possibly TRBD1 for D (5 bases). V gave up 3 bases and J gave up 0 bases, with 10 bases separating them. The CDR3 has 14 amino acids. In germline, CDR1 is SGDLS, CDR2 YYNGEE. The CDR3 nucleotides read TGTGCCAGCAGCGCAGACAGACTCTCCTACGAGCAGTACTTC. Translating gives CASSADRLSYEQYF.

V usage is TRBV11-3 and J usage is TRBJ2-7, with TRBD2 matching 9 bases. This CDR3 has 14 amino acids. CDR1 is SGHNT and CDR2 is YENEEA in the germline V gene. The trim removed 1 base at V and 5 bases at J, leaving 3 bases unmatched. CDR3 in DNA: TGTGCCAGCAGCTTAGTTGCTAGCGGGAACGAGCAGTACTTC. This sequence encodes CASSLVASGNEQYF.

The CDR3 reads CSTVSGGGNEQFF. The CDR3 DNA follows: TGCAGCACCGTTAGCGGGGGGGGCAATGAGCAGTTCTTC. The rearrangement links TRBV29-1 to TRBJ2-1; 11 bases agree with TRBD2. The CDR3 contains 13 residues. V shed 8 bases, J shed 6 bases, and the junction held 6 bases outside the gene matches. Looked up from germline, CDR1 is SQVTM and CDR2 is ANQGSEA.

Turning to this clone: At one of its ends the junction is not consistent with the germline gene, which may arise from a read error. The genes are TRBV7-2 and TRBJ1-5; D is unclear. Germline CDR1 reads SGHTA; CDR2 reads FQGNSA. The CDR3 covers 12 residues. The CDR3 DNA follows: TGTGCCAGCAGCCCTCCCGGAGGGCCCCAGCGTTTT. Its translation is CASSPPGGPQRF.

The V call is TRBV14, the J call TRBJ2-3; 10 nucleotides agree with TRBD2. V was pared by 5 bases and J by 2 bases, with 7 bases of the junction left unmatched. The germline gives CDR1 SGHDN, CDR2 FVKESK. This CDR3 region has 16 residues. The CDR3 nucleotides are TGTGCCAGCAGCTCGAAGCGGGAGGGGTACACAGATACGCAGTATTTT. Protein sequence: CASSSKREGYTDTQYF.

This chain uses TRBV11-3 with TRBJ1-2; maybe TRBD1 (6 bases). The CDR3 is made up of 19 amino acids. Trimming removed 1 base from V and 2 bases from J, with 23 bases in between. Germline V lookup: CDR1 SGHNT, CDR2 YENEEA. The chain's CDR3 is CASSLGAASGAGENYGYTF. The CDR3 DNA reads as TGTGCCAGCAGCTTAGGGGCCGCATCAGGGGCCGGGGAGAACTATGGCTACACCTTC.

The chain combines TRBV25-1 with TRBJ2-3; D unresolved. CDR1 is MGHDK, CDR2 SYGVNS, per germline. V was clipped by 5 bases and J by 2 bases, with 8 bases between them. This CDR3 spans 13 amino acids. CDR3: CASSTQVTDTQYF. Written as DNA, the CDR3 is TGTGCCAGCAGTACGCAGGTCACAGATACGCAGTATTTT. Supplemented by reference TRBV25-1 and TRBJ2-3, the full variable domain reads EADIYQTPRYLVIGTGKKITLECSQTMGHDKMYWYQQDPGMELHLIHYSYGVNSTEKGDLSSESTVSRIRTEHFPLTLESARPSHTSQYLCASSTQVTDTQYFGPGTRLTVL.

This clone appeared once. The CDR3 coding sequence is TGTGCCAGCAGCCAAGCGGAGCGGGAGGCGAACTACAATGAGCAGTTCTTC. This encodes CASSQAEREANYNEQFF. The genes are TRBV4-2 and TRBJ2-1; TRBD2 aligns across 9 bases. The CDR3 totals 17 residues. Germline assignment: CDR1 LGHNA and CDR2 YNFKEQ. Trimming at V came to 1 base and at J to 3 bases, leaving 7 bases not matched to a gene.

The chain links TRBV5-4 to TRBJ2-3; 12 bases line up with TRBD2. V trimming: 4 bases; J trimming: 0 bases; junction bases outside the gene matches: 6. This CDR3 contains 17 residues. Germline values: CDR1 SGHNT, CDR2 YYREEE (reference sequence). CDR3 in amino acids: CASSKGLAGESTDTQYF. The CDR3 DNA sequence: TGTGCCAGCAGCAAGGGACTAGCGGGCGAAAGCACAGATACGCAGTATTTT.

The rearrangement joins TRBV30 to TRBJ2-3, with 11 nucleotides matching TRBD2. The CDR3 consists of 17 residues. Germline CDR1 GTSNPN, CDR2 SVGIG (reference sequence). The trim removed 3 bases at V and 0 bases at J, leaving 8 bases unmatched. The CDR3 protein is CAWSHIRTSGSTDTQYF. The CDR3 DNA sequence: TGTGCCTGGAGCCACATCAGGACTAGCGGGAGCACAGATACGCAGTATTTT.

V usage is TRBV6-5 and J usage is TRBJ2-1; D remains ambiguous. CDR3 length: 13 residues. Germline V gene data show CDR1 as MNHEY and CDR2 as SVGAGI. Trimming stripped 0 bases from V and 5 bases from J, with 5 bases between. The CDR3 sequence: CASSYSRDNEQFF. The CDR3 DNA is TGTGCCAGCAGTTACTCAAGAGACAATGAGCAGTTCTTC.

This chain connects TRBV19 to TRBJ1-1; possibly TRBD1 for D (5 bases). Looked up from germline, CDR1 is LNHDA and CDR2 is SQIVND (reference sequence). The CDR3 covers 18 residues. Trimming left V 3 bases short and J 5 bases short, with 25 bases between. The CDR3 sequence is CASSIGGRGRRSVTEAFF. CDR3 bases: TGTGCCAGTAGTATTGGGGGGAGGGGAAGGAGGAGTGTTACTGAAGCTTTCTTT.

The chain joins TRBV5-6 to TRBJ1-6; D is ambiguous. V lost 2 bases to trimming and J lost 7 bases, with 10 bases between them. The germline CDR1 and CDR2 sequences are SGHDT and YYEEEE. The CDR3 is 14 amino acids. In DNA, the CDR3 is TGTGCCAGCAGCTTAGGATACAGCAATTCACCCCTCCACTTT. Encoded protein: CASSLGYSNSPLHF. Based on the CDR3 plus reference TRBV5-6 and TRBJ1-6, the full variable domain is DAGVTQSPTHLIKTRGQQVTLRCSPKSGHDTVSWYQQALGQGPQFIFQYYEEEERQRGNFPDRFSGHQFPNYSSELNVNALLLGDSALYLCASSLGYSNSPLHFGNGTRLTVT.

The chain has TRBV7-9 and TRBJ1-2; a weak D match, TRBD1 (5 bases). The ends were cut back, 5 bases at V and 4 bases at J, with 11 bases in the middle. The CDR3 covers 13 residues. Per the germline V gene, CDR1 is SEHNR and CDR2 is FQNEAQ (reference sequence). DNA for the CDR3: TGTGCCAGCAGCGCGGGGACCACCTATGGCTACACCTTC. Protein sequence: CASSAGTTYGYTF.